The clone carrying this TCR beta chain came up a few times. The CDR3 has 17 amino acids. J gave up 1 base and V 6 bases, and 10 bases lay outside the gene matches. Germline assignment: CDR1 MNHNS and CDR2 SASEGT. This sample is drawn from a study of identical twins. TCRdb re-called the 5' RACE reads with MiXCR, one entry per CDR3 protein. The sample has fewer than 800,000 distinct CDR3 sequences, under 8.5% seen once. These same data were also listed under a study on yellow fever vaccine responses in identical twins.

Sequenced: PBMCs. This chain joins TRBV6-1 and TRBJ1-1, with 11 bases matching TRBD1. The TCR originated in a woman aged 18-30 years in good health. The CDR3 bases are TGTGCCAGCAGAGAGGGGACAGGGGGTCTCGCGAACACTGAAGCTTTCTTT. This codes for CASREGTGGLANTEAFF.